Reported below is one T cell receptor beta chain. Its matching antigen is unknown. Treatment here: roughly nine-day PBMC culture with coronavirus spike peptide pools or control peptides (ViraFEST assay). The sample belongs to a study of vaccination and CD4 T cells after COVID-19. An Oncomine TCR Beta short-read assay was used to sequence the DNA from cultured CD4+ T cells. Genomic DNA was taken out of cultured CD4+ T cells by extraction. TCRdb called the PCR reads again in MiXCR, with one record for every CDR3 protein. The sample has 3,000 to 4,000 distinct CDR3 sequences; 24% are singletons. Germline CDR1 reads SGHTA; CDR2 reads FQGTGA. Trimming took off 5 bases at V and 3 bases at J, with 22 bases between the two ends. CDR3 length: 17 amino acids.

Sequencing used CD4+ T cells from blood, cultured in vitro, obtained after SARS-CoV-2 vaccination. The rearrangement links TRBV7-3 to TRBJ1-2; D unresolved. This receptor was obtained from a human donor who had recovered from COVID-19. As DNA, the CDR3 is TGTGCCAGCAGCCCCGCTAGATCTGGAGCGCCCTACTATGGCTACACCTTC. Encoded protein: CASSPARSGAPYYGYTF.